This entry lists 8 T cell receptor beta chains sequenced from one sample in a study of tumor T cells in aggressive B-cell lymphoma. Clones were sequenced by immunoSEQ multiplex PCR, and TCRdb holds only the in-frame ones, with some missing. Seen here are 8,000 to 9,500 clones, approximately 85% observed once, and the top ten hold 3.4%. Sequencing was performed on tumor tissue. These receptors were taken from an adult with diffuse large B cell lymphoma.

This clone was counted between two and nine times. The V call is TRBV19, the J call TRBJ1-2, with 8 bases fitting TRBD1. The J segment lost 6 bases and the V segment lost 6 bases, leaving 6 bases of the junction unmatched. The CDR3 spans 13 residues. Germline CDR1 is LNHDA and CDR2 is SQIVND (reference sequence). DNA of the CDR3: TGTGCCAGTAGCACACAGGGGGGAGATGGCTACACCTTC. As protein: CASSTQGGDGYTF.

The rearrangement links TRBV6-1 to TRBJ1-4; the D gene is possibly TRBD1 (6 bases). Trimming shortened V by 6 bases and J by 7 bases, and 15 bases separated the two germline ends. This CDR3 is 14 amino acids long. CDR1 and CDR2 (germline): MNHNS, SASEGT. CDR3 in DNA: TGTGCCAGCAGCTCGGTGGGGGGGGCTGAAAAACTGTTTTTT. It is translated as CASSSVGGAEKLFF.

The rearrangement links TRBV2 to TRBJ2-7; TRBD1 matches 9 bases. Per germline, CDR1 SNHLY and CDR2 FYNNEI. Trimming cost V 7 bases and J 6 bases; bases outside gene matches: 7. There are 13 residues in the CDR3. CDR3 DNA: TGTGCCAGCAAGACAACAGGGGGCGGCGAGCAGTACTTC. It translates to CASKTTGGGEQYF. The whole variable domain, filled in from reference TRBV2 and TRBJ2-7, reads EPEVTQTPSHQVTQMGQEVILRCVPISNHLYFYWYRQILGQKVEFLVSFYNNEISEKSEIFDDQFSVERPDGSNFTLKIRSTKLEDSAMYFCASKTTGGGEQYFGPGTRLTVT.

The rearrangement joins TRBV6-1 to TRBJ1-5; tentative D call: TRBD1 (6 bases). The CDR3 runs 15 residues. The V end was cut by 2 bases, the J end by 2 bases, with 10 bases between. Germline CDR1 is MNHNS and CDR2 is SASEGT. CDR3 loop: CASSEWAGGNQPQHF. As DNA, the CDR3 is TGTGCCAGCAGTGAATGGGCAGGGGGCAATCAGCCCCAGCATTTT.

This sequence joins TRBV5-4 and TRBJ1-6, with D possibly being TRBD1 (6 bases). Per germline, CDR1 SGHNT and CDR2 YYREEE (reference sequence). The CDR3 covers 13 residues. Trimming shortened V by 4 bases and J by 9 bases, and 11 bases separated the two germline ends. CDR3 DNA sequence: TGTGCCAGCAGCGCTACAGGGATTTCACCCCTCCACTTT. This gives the protein CASSATGISPLHF.

The gene calls are TRBV25-1 and TRBJ1-1, with TRBD1 matching over 7 bases. J lost 4 bases, V lost 6 bases, and 5 bases had no gene match. CDR3 length equals 13 residues. CDR1 is MGHDK and CDR2 is SYGVNS in the germline V gene. This chain's CDR3 is CASSPGGLTEAFF. The CDR3 nucleotides read TGTGCCAGCAGCCCAGGGGGTCTCACTGAAGCTTTCTTT.

This clone has only one observation. The chain couples TRBV9 to TRBJ2-1; 10 nucleotides line up with TRBD2. CDR3 size: 17 residues. Germline V gives CDR1 SGDLS, CDR2 YYNGEE. V trimming: 0 bases; J trimming: 5 bases; junction bases outside the gene matches: 8. The CDR3 bases are TGTGCCAGCAGCGTAGGAGGTGGTAGCGGGGGGAACAATGAGCAGTTCTTC. Its translation: CASSVGGGSGGNNEQFF.

V gene TRBV27 combines with J gene TRBJ2-1; 8 bases line up with TRBD2. The junction had 3 bases not matched to a gene; V was cut back by 7 bases and J by 4 bases. From germline, CDR1 is MNHEY and CDR2 SMNVEV (reference sequence). The CDR3 runs 13 residues. The CDR3 nucleotides are TGTGCCAGCATTTCGGGGGGGTACAATGAGCAGTTCTTC. Translated: CASISGGYNEQFF.